Following are 4 T cell receptor beta chains from one sample sequenced in a study of T-cell memory formation after mild COVID-19. TCRdb redid the calling of the 5' RACE reads with MiXCR, one entry per CDR3 protein. The profile shows fewer than 650,000 distinct CDR3 sequences, 17% of them singletons. Sequenced material: PBMCs or a T cell subset sorted from them (not recorded which). These receptor sequences come from an adult woman who had mild COVID-19 (a few samples of this study predate the infection). Cell type and time point are not known.

The chain employs TRBV4-1 and TRBJ2-7; a weak D match, TRBD1 (6 bases). The CDR3 is made up of 16 amino acids. V gave up 4 bases and J gave up 2 bases, with 18 bases separating them. Germline CDR1 and CDR2: MGHRA and YSYEKL. The chain's CDR3 is CASSPYLGGPPYEQYF. The DNA of the CDR3 is TGCGCCAGCAGCCCATATCTAGGGGGACCACCCTACGAGCAGTACTTC.

The chain employs TRBV30 and TRBJ2-1; 13 bases agree with TRBD2. The V gene end was trimmed by 4 bases and the J gene end by 6 bases; junction bases not matched to a gene: 6. CDR3 size: 15 residues. The V gene's germline CDR1 is GTSNPN and CDR2 SVGIG (reference sequence). For the CDR3, the DNA is TGTGCCTGGACTGGACTAGCGGGAGTAAGCAATGAGCAGTTCTTC. The encoded protein is CAWTGLAGVSNEQFF.

The sample holds a few counts of this clonotype. This sequence joins TRBV3-1 and TRBJ1-1; the D is unclear. The CDR3 is 16 residues long. With 0 bases removed from V and 1 base from J, the gap between germline ends came to 12 bases. Germline V gene lookup returns CDR1 LGHDT and CDR2 YNNKEL (reference sequence). The CDR3 loop is CASSQDTLLPNTEAFF. CDR3 bases: TGTGCCAGCAGCCAAGATACTCTTCTTCCGAACACTGAAGCTTTCTTT.

This chain connects TRBV15 to TRBJ2-2, with D tentatively TRBD1 (5 bases). Germline-derived CDR1 and CDR2 are LNHNV and YYDKDF (reference sequence). The CDR3 extends over 14 amino acids. The ends were cut back, 1 base at V and 6 bases at J, with 9 bases in the middle. The CDR3 DNA follows: TGTGCCACCAGCAGAGTCCAGGGTCCCGGGGAGCTGTTTTTT. Translating gives CATSRVQGPGELFF.